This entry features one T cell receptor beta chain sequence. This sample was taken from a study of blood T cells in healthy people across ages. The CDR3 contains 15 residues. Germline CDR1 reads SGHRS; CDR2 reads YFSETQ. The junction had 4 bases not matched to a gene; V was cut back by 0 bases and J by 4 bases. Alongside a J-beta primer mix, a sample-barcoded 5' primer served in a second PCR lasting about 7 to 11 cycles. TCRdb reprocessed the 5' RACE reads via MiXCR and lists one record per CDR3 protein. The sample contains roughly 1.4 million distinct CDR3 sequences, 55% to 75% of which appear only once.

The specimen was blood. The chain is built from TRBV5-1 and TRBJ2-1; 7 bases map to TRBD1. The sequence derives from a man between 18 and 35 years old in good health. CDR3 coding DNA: TGCGCCAGCAGCTTGGCCCCGGGACAGTACAATGAGCAGTTCTTC. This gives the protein CASSLAPGQYNEQFF. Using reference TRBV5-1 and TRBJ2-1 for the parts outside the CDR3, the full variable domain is KAGVTQTPRYLIKTRGQQVTLSCSPISGHRSVSWYQQTPGQGLQFLFEYFSETQRNKGNFPGRFSGRQFSNSRSEMNVSTLELGDSALYLCASSLAPGQYNEQFFGPGTRLTVL.